This entry features one TCR beta chain sequence. Some clones are missing from TCRdb's copy, which holds only in-frame ones; the method was immunoSEQ multiplex PCR. The sample records 380,000 or so clones, 80% to 90% being singletons. The data are from a study of Ad26.COV2.S vaccination and SARS-CoV-2 variants. Treatment reported: 19 received Ad26.COV2.S at low or high dose, single or two shots; 5 received placebo; per-sample allocation not given. Day 63 after the first injection of vaccine or placebo was the sampling time. Trimming stripped 2 bases from V and 5 bases from J, with 10 bases between. Germline CDR1 reads SGHTA; CDR2 reads FQGNSA. The CDR3 sequence is 14 residues long.

The chain uses TRBV7-2 and TRBJ2-1; tentatively, D is TRBD2 (6 bases). The clonotype originates from a person aged 18-60 years who received the Ad26.COV2.S COVID-19 vaccine or a placebo. This specimen was peripheral blood, taken in a trial of Ad26.COV2.S vaccine versus placebo. The CDR3 spells CASSLWRGHNEQFF. CDR3 in DNA: TGTGCCAGCAGCTTATGGCGGGGCCACAATGAGCAGTTCTTC.